These T cell receptor beta chains were read from a single sample in a study of identical twins. In TCRdb, the 5' RACE reads were re-called with MiXCR into one record per CDR3 protein. Found here are around 960,000 distinct CDR3 sequences, around an eighth of them singletons; the top ten hold about 1.5%. These data also formed part of another study, on yellow fever vaccine responses in identical twins.

Sequenced material: PBMCs. These receptors came from a woman between 18 and 29 years old in good health. Each CDR3 is given with its conserved first and last residue. Fields, in order: D gene, clone size, J gene, V gene, CDR3 DNA, CDR3 protein. The D gene is left open where the match is weak. Some rows have no size entry. The others give once, few or many, or a class for an expanded clone.

D gene: NA; clone size: NA; J gene: TRBJ2-1; V gene: TRBV6-5; CDR3 DNA: TGTGCCAGCAGTCACCCCCTTACGGGGGAGCAGTTCTTC; CDR3 protein: CASSHPLTGEQFF
D gene: TRBD1; clone size: NA; J gene: TRBJ2-1; V gene: TRBV20-1; CDR3 DNA: TGCAGTGTTTCACAGGGGGCGGATGAGCAGTTCTTC; CDR3 protein: CSVSQGADEQFF
D gene: TRBD2; clone size: NA; J gene: TRBJ2-1; V gene: TRBV20-1; CDR3 DNA: TGCAGTGCTAGTACGACTAGCTCGGCGGATGAGCAGTTCTTC; CDR3 protein: CSASTTSSADEQFF
D gene: NA; clone size: NA; J gene: TRBJ2-2; V gene: TRBV2; CDR3 DNA: TGTGCCAGCGGGGAGCAGGGCACCGGGGAGCTGTTTTTT; CDR3 protein: CASGEQGTGELFF
D gene: TRBD2; clone size: NA; J gene: TRBJ2-7; V gene: TRBV18; CDR3 DNA: TGTGCCAGCTCACCACGGACTAGCGGGCCTTACGAGCAGTACTTC; CDR3 protein: CASSPRTSGPYEQYF
D gene: TRBD2; clone size: few; J gene: TRBJ2-2; V gene: TRBV12-3/TRBV12-4; CDR3 DNA: TGTGCCAGCAGTTCTTCCCGGGGGGGGAGCCTCTCGAACACCGGGGAGCTGTTTTTT; CDR3 protein: CASSSSRGGSLSNTGELFF
D gene: NA; clone size: many; J gene: TRBJ2-6; V gene: TRBV4-1; CDR3 DNA: TGCGCCAGCAGCCGGATGACCGCAATAAGAAACGTCCTGACTTTC; CDR3 protein: CASSRMTAIRNVLTF
D gene: TRBD2; clone size: once; J gene: TRBJ2-3; V gene: TRBV20-1; CDR3 DNA: TGCAGTGCTAGAACTAGCGGGAGTGGGACAGATACGCAGTATTTT; CDR3 protein: CSARTSGSGTDTQYF
D gene: TRBD1; clone size: many; J gene: TRBJ1-2; V gene: TRBV5-1; CDR3 DNA: TGCGCCAGCAGCTTGGTAACAGGGGGCGCGGATGGCTACACCTTC; CDR3 protein: CASSLVTGGADGYTF
D gene: TRBD1; clone size: NA; J gene: TRBJ1-5; V gene: TRBV5-8; CDR3 DNA: TGTGCCAGCAAAGGGGGCGCCGGCAATCAGCCCCAGCATTTT; CDR3 protein: CASKGGAGNQPQHF
D gene: NA; clone size: few; J gene: TRBJ2-3; V gene: TRBV12-3/TRBV12-4; CDR3 DNA: TGTGCCAGCAGTCCAACAGCGGGCCTCACAGATACGCAGTATTTT; CDR3 protein: CASSPTAGLTDTQYF
D gene: NA; clone size: many; J gene: TRBJ2-1; V gene: TRBV6-1; CDR3 DNA: TGTGCCAGCAGTGGGACAGTTTTCTACAATGAGCAGTTCTTC; CDR3 protein: CASSGTVFYNEQFF
D gene: NA; clone size: NA; J gene: TRBJ2-7; V gene: TRBV20-1; CDR3 DNA: TGCAGTGCTAGAGATAGGTCGCAGCCGTTGGTGGAGCAGTACTTC; CDR3 protein: CSARDRSQPLVEQYF
D gene: NA; clone size: few; J gene: TRBJ2-2; V gene: TRBV7-2; CDR3 DNA: TGTGCCAGCAGCTTAGCCCTAGGCAGGGCCGAGACCGGGGAGCTGTTTTTT; CDR3 protein: CASSLALGRAETGELFF
D gene: NA; clone size: few; J gene: TRBJ2-3; V gene: TRBV10-2; CDR3 DNA: TGCGCCAGCAGTTGGGACTTGAGCACAGATACGCAGTATTTT; CDR3 protein: CASSWDLSTDTQYF
D gene: NA; clone size: few; J gene: TRBJ2-4; V gene: TRBV7-9; CDR3 DNA: TGTGCCAGCAGCTTAGGTGAAGGAGGAAACATTCAGTACTTC; CDR3 protein: CASSLGEGGNIQYF
D gene: NA; clone size: many; J gene: TRBJ1-1; V gene: TRBV5-1; CDR3 DNA: TGCGCCAGCAGCTTCCGTACTGGGCAAGAAGCTTTCTTT; CDR3 protein: CASSFRTGQEAFF
D gene: NA; clone size: NA; J gene: TRBJ1-2; V gene: TRBV28; CDR3 DNA: TGTGCCAGCGGGCGGGGCTATGGCTACACCTTC; CDR3 protein: CASGRGYGYTF
D gene: NA; clone size: few; J gene: TRBJ2-5; V gene: TRBV5-6; CDR3 DNA: TGTGCCAGCAGCTTTCTCCGGGAACCTTGGGAGACCCAGTACTTC; CDR3 protein: CASSFLREPWETQYF
D gene: NA; clone size: many; J gene: TRBJ1-1; V gene: TRBV6-5; CDR3 DNA: TGTGCCAGCAGTTACCATCCCGGGGAAGGAGCTTTCTTT; CDR3 protein: CASSYHPGEGAFF
D gene: NA; clone size: NA; J gene: TRBJ1-6; V gene: TRBV20-1; CDR3 DNA: TGCAGTGCTAGAGATGGCGCAGTCCTCTCCTATAATTCACCCCTCCACTTT; CDR3 protein: CSARDGAVLSYNSPLHF
D gene: TRBD2; clone size: NA; J gene: TRBJ2-1; V gene: TRBV6-5; CDR3 DNA: TGTGCCAGCCTTAGCGGGGATGAGCAGTTCTTC; CDR3 protein: CASLSGDEQFF
D gene: NA; clone size: many; J gene: TRBJ1-5; V gene: TRBV7-9; CDR3 DNA: TGTGCCAGCAGCGCCGAGGACAGTAGCAATCAGCCCCAGCATTTT; CDR3 protein: CASSAEDSSNQPQHF
D gene: TRBD2; clone size: few; J gene: TRBJ2-1; V gene: TRBV7-2; CDR3 DNA: TGTGCCAGCAGCTTAGCGGGACTAGGGTCCTACAATGAGCAGTTCTTC; CDR3 protein: CASSLAGLGSYNEQFF
D gene: NA; clone size: few; J gene: TRBJ2-7; V gene: TRBV21-1; CDR3 DNA: TGTGCCAGCAGCACGGACGGGAGCTCCTACGAGCAGTACTTC; CDR3 protein: CASSTDGSSYEQYF
D gene: NA; clone size: many; J gene: TRBJ2-4; V gene: TRBV28; CDR3 DNA: TGTGCCAGCAGTCTAGGACAGTCCAAAAACATTCAGTACTTC; CDR3 protein: CASSLGQSKNIQYF
D gene: TRBD1; clone size: NA; J gene: TRBJ2-3; V gene: TRBV7-6; CDR3 DNA: TGTGCCAGCAGCTCCCTAACAGGGGCTCAAGATACGCAGTATTTT; CDR3 protein: CASSSLTGAQDTQYF
D gene: TRBD1; clone size: NA; J gene: TRBJ2-1; V gene: TRBV10-3; CDR3 DNA: TGTGCCATCAGTGAGTCCCAGATCCTGGGTAGGGGGCATCACAATGAGCAGTTCTTC; CDR3 protein: CAISESQILGRGHHNEQFF
D gene: NA; clone size: NA; J gene: TRBJ2-3; V gene: TRBV5-4; CDR3 DNA: TGTGCCAGCAGCCCGGGACAAACAGATACGCAGTATTTT; CDR3 protein: CASSPGQTDTQYF
D gene: TRBD1; clone size: NA; J gene: TRBJ1-1; V gene: TRBV12-5; CDR3 DNA: TGTGCTAGTGAGGAAAGGGGGCAAAAAATGAACACTGAAGCTTTCTTT; CDR3 protein: CASEERGQKMNTEAFF
D gene: TRBD2; clone size: once; J gene: TRBJ2-7; V gene: TRBV23-1; CDR3 DNA: TGCGCCAGCAGTCCACCAACTAGCGGGGGAGCCTACGAGCAGTACTTC; CDR3 protein: CASSPPTSGGAYEQYF
D gene: NA; clone size: many; J gene: TRBJ2-1; V gene: TRBV27; CDR3 DNA: TGTGCCAGCAGTTTATCTAGGGGGAAATATGAGCAGTTCTTC; CDR3 protein: CASSLSRGKYEQFF
D gene: TRBD2; clone size: many; J gene: TRBJ2-1; V gene: TRBV5-1; CDR3 DNA: TGCGCCAGCAGCTGGGGACTAGCGGGAAATGAGCAGTTCTTC; CDR3 protein: CASSWGLAGNEQFF
D gene: NA; clone size: many; J gene: TRBJ1-1; V gene: TRBV7-9; CDR3 DNA: TGTGCCAGCAGCGAAGGACCGGGCGACCCCTTTGAAGCTTTCTTT; CDR3 protein: CASSEGPGDPFEAFF